These 5 T cell receptor beta chains share one sample of origin, sequenced in a study of shared clonotypes between healthy human individuals. Measured with immunoSEQ multiplex PCR; TCRdb has only the in-frame clones, and not every one. The sample carries fewer than 200,000 clones, 85% to 95% recorded once. Sequences were obtained from naive CD4+ T cells sorted from blood. Subset of the sample: CD45RA+ positively selected. These receptors were taken from a woman between 25 and 40 years old in good health.

This sequence joins TRBV27 and TRBJ2-3; D gene ambiguous. Germline loops: CDR1 MNHEY, CDR2 SMNVEV (reference sequence). The V gene lost 6 bases and the J gene lost 2 bases, with 12 bases spanning the gap. The CDR3 covers 14 residues. CDR3 region: CASRNLGTTDTQYF. The CDR3, as DNA: TGTGCCAGCAGAAATCTAGGAACCACAGATACGCAGTATTTT.

A single count supports this clone. The chain couples TRBV28 to TRBJ1-1; weak D call: TRBD1 (5 bases). This CDR3 has 13 amino acids. Germline-derived CDR1 and CDR2 are MDHEN and SYDVKM. Trimming stripped 8 bases from V and 6 bases from J, with 16 bases between. The chain's CDR3 is CASSIIWDAEAFF. The CDR3 DNA sequence: TGTGCCAGCTCGATAATATGGGACGCTGAAGCTTTCTTT.

V is TRBV5-4 and J is TRBJ2-1, with D possibly being TRBD2 (6 bases). V lost 3 bases, J lost 4 bases, and 14 bases lay in between. The germline V gene encodes CDR1 SGHNT and CDR2 YYREEE (reference sequence). The CDR3 covers 15 residues. The CDR3 bases are TGTGCCAGCAGCTCCGGGGCGGGAACTTACAATGAGCAGTTCTTC. It is translated as CASSSGAGTYNEQFF.

The J gene is TRBJ1-4, the V gene TRBV6-5; D call uncertain. Trimming cost V 2 bases and J 7 bases, with 14 bases left between them. The CDR3 covers 15 residues. Germline V gene lookup returns CDR1 MNHEY and CDR2 SVGAGI. The CDR3 nucleotides read TGTGCCAGCAGTTACGGTCGGCAGAATGTTGAAAAACTGTTTTTT. It yields the protein CASSYGRQNVEKLFF.

The rearrangement links TRBV15 to TRBJ1-4, with 9 bases lining up with TRBD1. Germline CDR1 and CDR2: LNHNV and YYDKDF (reference sequence). With 2 bases clipped from V and 5 bases from J, the junction kept 6 bases outside the gene matches. The CDR3 covers 16 residues. The CDR3 region has the DNA TGTGCCACCAGCAGACTCATGACAGGGGGGAATGAAAAACTGTTTTTT. Its translation is CATSRLMTGGNEKLFF.